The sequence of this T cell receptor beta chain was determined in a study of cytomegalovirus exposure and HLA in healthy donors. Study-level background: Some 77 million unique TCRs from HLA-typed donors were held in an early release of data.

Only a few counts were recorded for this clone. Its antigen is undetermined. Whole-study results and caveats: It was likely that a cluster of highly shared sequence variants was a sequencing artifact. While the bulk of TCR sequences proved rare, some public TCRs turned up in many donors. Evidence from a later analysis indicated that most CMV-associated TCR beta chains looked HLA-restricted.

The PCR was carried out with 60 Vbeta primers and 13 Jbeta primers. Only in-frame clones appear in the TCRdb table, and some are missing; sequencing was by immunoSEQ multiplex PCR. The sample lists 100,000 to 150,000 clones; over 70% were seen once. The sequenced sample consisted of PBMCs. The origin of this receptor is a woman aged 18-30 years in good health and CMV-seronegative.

The DNA for the CDR3 is TGTGCCAGCAGCTTGCGGGCTGGGTTGCGAGGGGAGACCCAGTACTTC. Translating gives CASSLRAGLRGETQYF. The V gene is TRBV5-4, the J gene TRBJ2-5, with D perhaps matching TRBD2 (5 bases). V was clipped by 1 base and J by 5 bases, with 18 bases between them. This CDR3 comprises 16 residues. Germline V lookup: CDR1 SGHNT, CDR2 YYREEE (reference sequence).